The clone carrying this T cell receptor (beta chain) was seen only once. This entry is derived from a study of CD8+ T cells in alopecia areata. Study background: A regimen of oral tofacitinib, 5 to 10 mg twice daily, was given to treated patients. Dosing with tofacitinib proceeded for 6 to 18 months, followed by 6 months off drug.

Sequencing relied on a cDNA template that was reverse transcribed from extracted RNA. Repertoires were generated with immunoSEQ multiplex PCR, while TCRdb's copy carries only in-frame clones and drops some. The sample shows about 150,000 clones, under 60% of them seen only once. Sorting of CD4+ and CD8+ T cells was performed on PBMCs. Trimming took off 6 bases at V and 4 bases at J, with 12 bases between the two ends. The CDR3 totals 13 residues. The germline gives CDR1 MNHEY, CDR2 SVGAGI. The material sequenced was CD8+ T cells sorted from blood, taken at week 0. The chain has TRBV6-5 and TRBJ1-1; D uncertain. The clonotype was recovered from a human donor with alopecia areata. CDR3 protein: CASRLSEGTEAFF. CDR3 nucleotides: TGTGCCAGCAGACTATCCGAGGGCACTGAAGCTTTCTTT.